The 26 T cell receptor beta chains below come from one sample, sequenced in a study of T cell changes during pregnancy in multiple sclerosis. Sequencing was performed with immunoSEQ multiplex PCR; in TCRdb, only in-frame clones are kept and a portion is missing. The sample yields tens of thousands of clones, 89% seen once. Sequenced material: peripheral blood, taken after pregnancy. The receptor source for this set is a female donor with multiple sclerosis, enrolled in a pregnancy study.

This chain links TRBV5-8 with TRBJ2-7; D might be TRBD1 (6 bases). Germline V CDR1 and CDR2: SGHTS, YDEGEE. The CDR3 has 11 amino acids. The V end was cut by 9 bases, the J end by 4 bases, with 11 bases between. CDR3 in DNA: TGTGCCATTACAAGGGGGTACGAGCAGTACTTC. This sequence encodes CAITRGYEQYF.

V gene TRBV5-8 combines with J gene TRBJ2-3; no reliable D call. CDR1 is SGHTS and CDR2 is YDEGEE in the germline V gene. This CDR3 has 14 residues. Between the trimmed V and J ends, which lost 2 bases and 1 base, there was a span of 8 bases. CDR3 DNA sequence: TGTGCCAGCAGCTTCGGCCGGGGCACAGATACGCAGTATTTT. Amino acids: CASSFGRGTDTQYF.

The rearrangement uses TRBV2 and TRBJ2-3, with TRBD1 matching 8 bases. The CDR3 consists of 15 residues. Germline trimming cut 3 bases from V and 2 bases from J; bases unmatched to any gene: 4. From germline, CDR1 is SNHLY and CDR2 FYNNEI. CDR3 protein: CASSDDRGFTDTQYF. CDR3 coding DNA: TGTGCCAGCAGTGATGACAGGGGTTTCACAGATACGCAGTATTTT.

The chain uses TRBV11-3 and TRBJ2-3; 10 positions agree with TRBD1. Trimming took 5 bases from V and 2 from J; bases not matched to a gene: 4. CDR3 length: 15 amino acids. The germline V gene has CDR1 SGHNT and CDR2 YENEEA. The CDR3 region has the DNA TGTGCCAGCAGCCTCGGGACAGGGGACACAGATACGCAGTATTTT. The encoded protein is CASSLGTGDTDTQYF. The full variable domain, its missing parts supplied by reference TRBV11-3 and TRBJ2-3, is EAGVVQSPRYKIIEKKQPVAFWCNPISGHNTLYWYLQNLGQGPELLIRYENEEAVDDSQLPKDRFSAERLKGVDSTLKIQPAELGDSAVYLCASSLGTGDTDTQYFGPGTRLTVL.

V and J are TRBV2 and TRBJ2-1, with a possible D match to TRBD2 (5 bases). The V and J ends lost 4 bases and 3 bases respectively, with 10 bases between them. This CDR3 spans 14 amino acids. CDR1 and CDR2 from the germline V gene are SNHLY and FYNNEI. CDR3 in amino acids: CASSVRGHYNEQFF. The CDR3 nucleotides are TGTGCCAGCAGTGTGCGCGGGCACTACAATGAGCAGTTCTTC.

The genes are TRBV7-6 and TRBJ2-5; 13 bases fit TRBD2. Trimming cost V 3 bases and J 4 bases; bases outside gene matches: 2. The germline CDR1 and CDR2 sequences are SGHVS and FNYEAQ. The CDR3 totals 15 residues. CDR3 in amino acids: CASSFRTSGGETQYF. For the CDR3, the DNA is TGTGCCAGCAGCTTTAGGACTAGCGGGGGAGAGACCCAGTACTTC.

The rearrangement links TRBV11-2 to TRBJ1-2; D is undetermined. V was cut by 2 bases and J by 7 bases, with 20 bases left in between. CDR1 and CDR2 (germline): SGHAT, FQNNGV. The CDR3 covers 16 residues. In nucleotides, the CDR3 is TGTGCCAGCAGCTTAAAACCGCGGCCGGGTCTACCTGGCTACACCTTC. It specifies CASSLKPRPGLPGYTF.

The chain combines TRBV18 with TRBJ2-7; D not resolved. Trimming took 3 bases from V and 1 from J, leaving 7 bases between them. Germline V gene lookup returns CDR1 KGHSH and CDR2 LQKENI. This CDR3 has 13 amino acids. CDR3 region: CASSPPGSYEQYF. The CDR3 bases are TGTGCCAGCTCACCCCCGGGTTCCTACGAGCAGTACTTC. Based on the CDR3 plus reference TRBV18 and TRBJ2-7, the full variable domain is NAGVMQNPRHLVRRRGQEARLRCSPMKGHSHVYWYRQLPEEGLKFMVYLQKENIIDESGMPKERFSAEFPKEGPSILRIQQVVRGDSAAYFCASSPPGSYEQYFGPGTRLTVT.

The chain carries TRBV7-9 and TRBJ2-5, with a tentative D call TRBD1 (5 bases). The germline V gene has CDR1 SEHNR and CDR2 FQNEAQ (reference sequence). Between the trimmed V and J ends, which lost 3 bases and 5 bases, there was a span of 10 bases. The CDR3 totals 13 residues. Here the CDR3 reads CASSFVAGETQYF. The CDR3 nucleotides are TGTGCCAGCAGCTTCGTGGCAGGGGAGACCCAGTACTTC.

The CDR3 coding sequence is TGTGCCAGCAGTTTAGACTGGAACACTGAAGCTTTCTTT. Amino acid sequence: CASSLDWNTEAFF. The chain employs TRBV5-4 and TRBJ1-1; D gene unclear. Looked up from germline, CDR1 is SGHNT and CDR2 is YYREEE (reference sequence). V shed 5 bases and J shed 1 base, with 9 bases lying between them. This CDR3 has 13 residues. The complete variable domain, with remaining parts taken from reference TRBV5-4 and TRBJ1-1, reads ETGVTQSPTHLIKTRGQQVTLRCSSQSGHNTVSWYQQALGQGPQFIFQYYREEENGRGNFPPRFSGLQFPNYSSELNVNALELDDSALYLCASSLDWNTEAFFGQGTRLTVV.

This clone came up many times. The CDR3 here is CASSFGPGTGYTGELFF. The CDR3 DNA is TGTGCCAGTAGTTTTGGGCCAGGGACAGGTTACACCGGGGAGCTGTTTTTT. This chain uses TRBV19 with TRBJ2-2; 8 nucleotides align to TRBD1. Germline CDR1 LNHDA, CDR2 SQIVND (reference sequence). Unmatched junction bases numbered 11, after V lost 5 bases and J lost 3 bases. There are 17 residues in the CDR3.

This chain connects TRBV30 to TRBJ2-3; D uncertain. V was shortened by 3 bases and J by 1 base, with 8 bases between the two germline ends. The CDR3 totals 13 residues. Germline-derived CDR1 and CDR2 are GTSNPN and SVGIG (reference sequence). The CDR3 coding sequence is TGTGCCTGGAGAGCGTGGGGCACAGATACGCAGTATTTT. This codes for CAWRAWGTDTQYF.

The chain combines TRBV2 with TRBJ2-5; 8 nucleotides line up with TRBD1. The V segment lost 5 bases and the J segment 1 base; nucleotides outside the gene matches: 6. This CDR3 spans 15 amino acids. Germline V lookup: CDR1 SNHLY, CDR2 FYNNEI. The chain's CDR3 is CASSTETGVQETQYF. For the CDR3, the DNA is TGTGCCAGCAGTACCGAGACAGGGGTCCAAGAGACCCAGTACTTC. Together with reference TRBV2 and TRBJ2-5, the CDR3 gives the full variable domain: EPEVTQTPSHQVTQMGQEVILRCVPISNHLYFYWYRQILGQKVEFLVSFYNNEISEKSEIFDDQFSVERPDGSNFTLKIRSTKLEDSAMYFCASSTETGVQETQYFGPGTRLLVL.

The V gene is TRBV7-3, the J gene TRBJ1-3; D gene uncertain. Trimming cost V 1 base and J 0 bases, with 10 bases left between them. The CDR3 contains 16 residues. Germline CDR1 is SGHTA and CDR2 is FQGTGA. In nucleotides, the CDR3 is TGTGCCAGCAGCTTAATTGGCCCGAACTCTGGAAACACCATATATTTT. Translation: CASSLIGPNSGNTIYF.

This chain connects TRBV6-1 to TRBJ2-3; unclear D gene. The germline V and J ends were trimmed by 5 bases and 3 bases, with 15 bases remaining between them. The CDR3 consists of 15 residues. Germline V gene lookup returns CDR1 MNHNS and CDR2 SASEGT. CDR3: CASSFRTAQTDTQYF. CDR3 bases: TGTGCCAGCAGTTTTAGAACAGCTCAAACAGATACGCAGTATTTT.

The V call is TRBV5-6, the J call TRBJ2-7, with 9 bases aligning to TRBD1. J was trimmed by 9 bases and V by 3 bases; bases with no gene match: 16. The CDR3 has 16 residues. The V gene's germline CDR1 is SGHDT and CDR2 YYEEEE. The CDR3 DNA sequence: TGTGCCAGCAGCTCCCTCCCCGGGACAGGGAGGTCGTTGCAGTACTTC. Translation: CASSSLPGTGRSLQYF.

The chain couples TRBV7-9 to TRBJ1-2, with D possibly being TRBD1 (6 bases). The CDR3 extends over 15 amino acids. Germline V gene sequence: CDR1 SEHNR, CDR2 FQNEAQ (reference sequence). Deletions cut 6 bases from V and 1 base from J, with 15 bases between. In DNA, the CDR3 is TGTGCCAGCAGTCACCCAGGGGCCCATAACTATGGCTACACCTTC. It yields the protein CASSHPGAHNYGYTF. The full variable domain, with the rest looked up from reference TRBV7-9 and TRBJ1-2, is DTGVSQNPRHKITKRGQNVTFRCDPISEHNRLYWYRQTLGQGPEFLTYFQNEAQLEKSRLLSDRFSAERPKGSFSTLEIQRTEQGDSAMYLCASSHPGAHNYGYTFGSGTRLTVV.

The chain has TRBV4-3 and TRBJ2-2; 7 nucleotides agree with TRBD2. The V segment lost 0 bases and the J segment 6 bases; nucleotides outside the gene matches: 4. The germline V gene has CDR1 LGHNA and CDR2 YSLEER. The CDR3 covers 15 residues. The CDR3 protein is CASSQEGRGAGELFF. The CDR3 DNA reads as TGCGCCAGCAGCCAAGAAGGGAGGGGCGCCGGGGAGCTGTTTTTT.

This clone was seen once. The V and J genes are TRBV4-2 and TRBJ1-2; TRBD1 might be the D (6 bases). V was clipped by 3 bases and J by 7 bases, with 24 bases between them. This CDR3 is built from 17 residues. Per germline, CDR1 LGHNA and CDR2 YNFKEQ. The chain's CDR3 is CASSQEAYRETRGGYTF. Here the CDR3 DNA reads TGTGCCAGCAGCCAGGAGGCTTACAGGGAAACACGAGGTGGCTACACCTTC.

The V call is TRBV2, the J call TRBJ1-1; D possibly corresponds to TRBD1 (5 bases). The CDR3 spans 12 residues. The V gene's germline CDR1 is SNHLY and CDR2 FYNNEI. Trimming removed 8 bases at V and 11 bases at J, with 18 bases between. The CDR3 sequence is CASVVTLQVAFF. In DNA, the CDR3 is TGTGCCAGCGTTGTAACGTTACAGGTTGCTTTCTTT.

The chain couples TRBV19 to TRBJ1-2, with 11 bases aligning to TRBD1. Germline CDR1 is LNHDA and CDR2 is SQIVND (reference sequence). The CDR3 is 15 residues long. V trimming: 3 bases; J trimming: 8 bases; junction bases outside the gene matches: 8. The CDR3 loop is CASSIGTGGSRGYTF. The DNA for the CDR3 is TGTGCCAGTAGTATTGGGACAGGGGGTTCTCGAGGCTACACCTTC.

The chain uses TRBV10-1 and TRBJ2-2, with 12 positions matching TRBD1. J lost 1 base, V lost 4 bases, and 7 bases had no gene match. The CDR3 has 18 amino acids. Looked up from germline, CDR1 is WNHNN and CDR2 is SYGVQD (reference sequence). CDR3 nucleotides: TGCGCCAGCAGTGGGGACAGGGGGCGGATTTGGAACACCGGGGAGCTGTTTTTT. It specifies CASSGDRGRIWNTGELFF.

The chain carries TRBV19 and TRBJ2-1; 9 bases are shared with TRBD1. The CDR3 is made up of 15 amino acids. V trimming: 6 bases; J trimming: 9 bases; junction bases outside the gene matches: 12. Per germline, CDR1 LNHDA and CDR2 SQIVND (reference sequence). The CDR3, as DNA: TGTGCCAGTAGCCGGGGACAGGGAACCCGGGGTGAGCAGTTCTTC. It specifies CASSRGQGTRGEQFF. Combining the CDR3 with reference TRBV19 and TRBJ2-1 gives the whole variable domain DGGITQSPKYLFRKEGQNVTLSCEQNLNHDAMYWYRQDPGQGLRLIYYSQIVNDFQKGDIAEGYSVSREKKESFPLTVTSAQKNPTAFYLCASSRGQGTRGEQFFGPGTRLTVL.

The chain combines TRBV19 with TRBJ2-7; 9 bases align to TRBD1. The CDR3 sequence is 12 residues long. Germline lookup yields CDR1 LNHDA and CDR2 SQIVND (reference sequence). J gave up 8 bases and V 5 bases, and 4 bases lay outside the gene matches. CDR3 in amino acids: CASSAGTGKQYF. The DNA for the CDR3 is TGTGCCAGTAGTGCCGGGACAGGGAAGCAGTACTTC.

In this sample, this clone turned up a few times. CDR3 amino acids: CASSYGGDTEAFF. The CDR3 DNA reads TGTGCCAGCAGTTACGGCGGGGACACTGAAGCTTTCTTT. The chain combines TRBV6-5 with TRBJ1-1; D gene ambiguous. The V gene lost 2 bases and the J gene lost 3 bases, with 7 bases spanning the gap. Germline CDR1 reads MNHEY; CDR2 reads SVGAGI. The CDR3 has 13 amino acids.

This chain links TRBV5-1 with TRBJ1-1; tentatively, D is TRBD1 (5 bases). V was clipped by 4 bases and J by 2 bases, with 9 bases between them. From germline, CDR1 is SGHRS and CDR2 YFSETQ. There are 13 residues in the CDR3. CDR3 in amino acids: CASSAQGNTEAFF. DNA of the CDR3: TGCGCCAGCAGCGCCCAGGGTAACACTGAAGCTTTCTTT.